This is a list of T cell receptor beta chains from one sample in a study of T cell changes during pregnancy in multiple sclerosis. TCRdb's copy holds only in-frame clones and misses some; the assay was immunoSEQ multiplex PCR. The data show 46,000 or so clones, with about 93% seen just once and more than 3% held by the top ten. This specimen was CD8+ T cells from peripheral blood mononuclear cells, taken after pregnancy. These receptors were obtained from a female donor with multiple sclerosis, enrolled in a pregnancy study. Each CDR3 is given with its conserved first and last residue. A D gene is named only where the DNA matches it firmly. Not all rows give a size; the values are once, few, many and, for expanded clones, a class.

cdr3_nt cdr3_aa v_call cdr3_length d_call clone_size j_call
TGCGCCAGCAGCACCGGGGCCGGGGAGCTGTTTTTT CASSTGAGELFF TRBV4-1 12 . . TRBJ2-2
TGCGCCAGCAGGACCGGGGGGGGCACAGATACGCAGTATTTT CASRTGGGTDTQYF TRBV5-1 14 TRBD2 . TRBJ2-3
TGTGCCAGTAGGCTAGCGGGGTCCCCCTACAATGAGCAGTTCTTC CASRLAGSPYNEQFF TRBV19 15 TRBD2 . TRBJ2-1
TGTGCCAGCAGCCTACTAGCGGGAGGGTCTTACGAGCAGTACTTC CASSLLAGGSYEQYF TRBV6-6 15 TRBD2 . TRBJ2-7
TGTGCCAGCAGCCAAGCCTCTGGAAACACCATATATTTT CASSQASGNTIYF TRBV11-3 13 . few TRBJ1-3
TGTGCCAGCAGCTCTTACCTAGCGGGGGTTAACACAGATACGCAGTATTTT CASSSYLAGVNTDTQYF TRBV7-8 17 TRBD2 . TRBJ2-3
TGTGCCAGCAGCGAGGGGACTAGCGGTACCTACGAGCAGTACTTC CASSEGTSGTYEQYF TRBV11-2 15 TRBD2 . TRBJ2-7
TGTGCCAGCAGGCCGGGACAGGGGCCATATGAAGCTTTCTTT CASRPGQGPYEAFF TRBV6-5 14 TRBD1 . TRBJ1-1
TGTGCCAGCAGCTTTACCGGGACAGACAATGAGCAGTTCTTC CASSFTGTDNEQFF TRBV5-4 14 TRBD1 . TRBJ2-1
TGTGCCAGCAGCCCGTCCCCGCTAAGACTAGCGGGGGACAGATGGGTAACCGGGGAGCTGTTTTTT CASSPSPLRLAGDRWVTGELFF TRBV14 22 TRBD2 . TRBJ2-2
TGTGCCGGACGTTTCTACAGGGGCGGTAACCCCTACGAGCAGTACTTC CAGRFYRGGNPYEQYF TRBV30 16 TRBD1 . TRBJ2-7
TGTGCCAGCAGCTTAGGGACAGGGTTGACTGAAGCTTTCTTT CASSLGTGLTEAFF TRBV7-6 14 TRBD1 . TRBJ1-1
TGTGCCAGCAGTGAAACCGGGACAGGGAACTATGGCTACACCTTC CASSETGTGNYGYTF TRBV6-1 15 TRBD1 once TRBJ1-2
TGTGCCATCAGGGAAAGACAGGATATCTACGAGCAGTACTTC CAIRERQDIYEQYF TRBV10-3 14 . . TRBJ2-7
TGTGCCAGCAGCTTGACAGGGTTTTATTTGGGGGATACGCAGTATTTT CASSLTGFYLGDTQYF TRBV7-2 16 TRBD1 . TRBJ2-3
TGCGCCAGCAGCCAAGTAGGGACTCACGAGCAGTACTTC CASSQVGTHEQYF TRBV4-1 13 . . TRBJ2-7
TGTGCCAGCAGCCTAGCGGGAATGGGAGAGACCCAGTACTTC CASSLAGMGETQYF TRBV2 14 TRBD2 once TRBJ2-5
TGTGCCAGCAGAGAGGGGGTCCCCTACAATGAGCAGTTCTTC CASREGVPYNEQFF TRBV4-2 14 . . TRBJ2-1
TGTGCCAGCAGCTTAGGGGGGGTGGGTGAAGCTTTCTTT CASSLGGVGEAFF TRBV7-6 13 . . TRBJ1-1
TGTGCCAGCAGCTTATTACTTTCTTCAGGGGGCGCCTATGAGCAGTTCTTC CASSLLLSSGGAYEQFF TRBV7-2 17 TRBD1 . TRBJ2-1
TGTGCCAGCAGCTTAGCCGGGAGCAACTACGAGCAGTACTTC CASSLAGSNYEQYF TRBV7-9 14 . . TRBJ2-7